This T cell receptor (beta chain) was identified in a study of T cell responses to AZD1222 COVID-19 vaccine. Study conclusions and caveats: Spike was spanned by vaccine-associated CD4 TCRs, with dominance at 160-218 and 743-854. Donors, mostly white British, included more females; clonal diversity was possibly underestimated.

Comments on this clone: Its antigen is still unknown.

The CDR3 is 18 amino acids. The germline V gene encodes CDR1 LNHDA and CDR2 SQIVND (reference sequence). Trimming took off 0 bases at V and 0 bases at J, with 14 bases between the two ends. Here immunoSEQ multiplex PCR was the method, and the copy in TCRdb shows in-frame clones only, minus some. The sample includes 120,000 or so clones, around 87% of them seen just once. This receptor was taken from an adult in good health. This specimen was peripheral blood, taken on day 0 of AZD1222 vaccination. The chain recombines TRBV19 with TRBJ2-2; D unclear. The CDR3 region is CASSIDSGLGPNTGELFF. The CDR3 bases are TGTGCCAGTAGTATAGATAGTGGGCTGGGCCCGAACACCGGGGAGCTGTTTTTT.